The rows below give T cell receptor beta chains drawn from one sample of a study of blood T cells in healthy people across ages. TCRdb used MiXCR to reprocess the 5' RACE reads, holding one entry per CDR3 protein. The table lists hundreds of thousands of distinct CDR3 sequences, around a quarter of them singletons. The same sample was also studied in work on T cells of mothers and their children.

The specimen sequenced was blood. The origin of the receptors is a boy aged 2 to 10 in good health. Both conserved end residues are part of each CDR3. Each record gives: V gene, clone size, D gene, J gene, CDR3 DNA, CDR3 protein. The D gene is left open where the match is weak. Not all rows give a size; the values are once, few, many and, for expanded clones, a class.

>TRBV15|few|-|TRBJ2-1
TGTGCCACCAGCAGAGGCGGGCCGAGAGGGGGCAATGAGCAGTTCTTC
CATSRGGPRGGNEQFF
>TRBV20-1|-|-|TRBJ1-5
TGCAGTGCTCAGGAGAGGGGTGGGAATCAGCCCCAGCATTTT
CSAQERGGNQPQHF
>TRBV7-8|few|TRBD1|TRBJ1-5
TGTGCCAGCAGCACTGGACAGGGGTTATCCATTGATCAGCCCCAGCATTTT
CASSTGQGLSIDQPQHF
>TRBV11-2|-|-|TRBJ2-5
TGTGCCAGCAGCTTTAATAGCCTGAAAGAGACCCAGTACTTC
CASSFNSLKETQYF
>TRBV14|-|TRBD1|TRBJ2-5
TGTGCCAGCAGCCAGGACCGGGACAGGGCGGAGACCCAGTACTTC
CASSQDRDRAETQYF
>TRBV29-1|-|-|TRBJ2-5
TGCAGCACCTTGGGCGGACAAGAGACCCAGTACTTC
CSTLGGQETQYF
>TRBV13|-|TRBD2|TRBJ2-1
TGTGCCAGCAGCTTAGGCGGGGTAGCGGGAGGGGCCTACAATGAGCAGTTCTTC
CASSLGGVAGGAYNEQFF
>TRBV5-1|-|-|TRBJ1-2
TGCGCCAGCAGCGCCTTTCACAGGGATCGAAACTATGGCTACACCTTC
CASSAFHRDRNYGYTF
>TRBV12-3/TRBV12-4|few|-|TRBJ2-5
TGTGCCAGCAGTTTAGTGGATGCCCACGGGGAGACCCAGTACTTC
CASSLVDAHGETQYF
>TRBV20-1|-|-|TRBJ2-1
TGCAGTGCTAAGGCAGGGGAAGTTTTGGCGGATGAGCAGTTCTTC
CSAKAGEVLADEQFF
>TRBV6-2/TRBV6-3|-|TRBD1|TRBJ1-6
TGTGCCAGCAGTTACGCCCGGACAGGAGATTCACCCCTCCACTTT
CASSYARTGDSPLHF
>TRBV7-8|few|-|TRBJ2-3
TGTGCCAGCAGCTTGCGACAAATAGATACGCAGTATTTT
CASSLRQIDTQYF
>TRBV11-2|few|-|TRBJ2-7
TGTGCCAGCAGCTTACGATCGCACGAGCAGTACTTC
CASSLRSHEQYF
>TRBV20-1|many|TRBD1|TRBJ1-5
TGCAGTGCTAGCGACCAGGGGGGCCGCAATCAGCCCCAGCATTTT
CSASDQGGRNQPQHF
>TRBV6-2/TRBV6-3|few|-|TRBJ2-6
TGTGCCAGCAGCTCCCACAGGGCTGGGGCCAACGTCCTGACTTTC
CASSSHRAGANVLTF
>TRBV10-3|-|TRBD1|TRBJ2-2
TGTGCCATCAGTGGGGACAGGGGAAGCTGGGAGAACACCGGGGAGCTGTTTTTT
CAISGDRGSWENTGELFF
>TRBV7-2|-|-|TRBJ1-1
TGTGCCAGCAGTCCCACAGGGTGGGAAGCTTTCTTT
CASSPTGWEAFF
>TRBV7-2|few|-|TRBJ2-2
TGTGCCAGCAGCTCCCGGGGCAGCACCGCCGGGGAGCTGTTTTTT
CASSSRGSTAGELFF
>TRBV3-1|-|-|TRBJ2-7
TGTGCCAGCAGCCAAGTACGACCCACCTACGAGCAGTACTTC
CASSQVRPTYEQYF
>TRBV7-2|few|-|TRBJ2-1
TGTGCCAGCAGCTTGGTGGGGTGGGAGCAGTTCTTC
CASSLVGWEQFF
>TRBV7-9|few|-|TRBJ2-4
TGTGCCAGCAGCAGGGAAGATAAAAACATTCAGTACTTC
CASSREDKNIQYF
>TRBV28|many|TRBD1|TRBJ1-2
TGTGCCAGCACCCCTACAGGGGGCTATGGCTACACCTTC
CASTPTGGYGYTF
>TRBV10-2|-|-|TRBJ2-3
TGCGCCAGCAGTGTGGACCCATCCACAGATACGCAGTATTTT
CASSVDPSTDTQYF
>TRBV5-4|-|-|TRBJ2-6
TGTGCCAGCAGCCCCGACGGGAGCTCTGGGGCCAACGTCCTGACTTTC
CASSPDGSSGANVLTF
>TRBV20-1|few|TRBD2|TRBJ2-7
TGCAGTGCTAGTTGGCTTTTTGGGACTAGCGAGCCCCGGGGGATCGAGCAGTACTTC
CSASWLFGTSEPRGIEQYF
>TRBV21-1|few|-|TRBJ2-2
TGTGCCAGCAGCAAAGCTAGCGGGGGGGATTTTTGCGGGACCGGGGAGCTGTTTTTT
CASSKASGGDFCGTGELFF
>TRBV18|-|TRBD1|TRBJ1-2
TGTGCCAGCTCACGGGGACAGGGGGACGGCTACACCTTC
CASSRGQGDGYTF
>TRBV23-1|-|-|TRBJ2-5
TGCGCCAGCAGTCAATCGATTACAGACCGACAAGAGACCCAGTACTTC
CASSQSITDRQETQYF
>TRBV6-2/TRBV6-3|few|-|TRBJ2-7
TGTGCCAGCAGTTACTCGCTGGAGTACGGCGAGCAGTACTTC
CASSYSLEYGEQYF
>TRBV12-3/TRBV12-4|-|TRBD1|TRBJ2-2
TGTGCCAGCAGCCGGTACGGACAGGGGAACACCGGGGAGCTGTTTTTT
CASSRYGQGNTGELFF
>TRBV30|-|-|TRBJ1-2
TGTGCCTGGAGTGCAGCCCTCTGGGGCTACACCTTC
CAWSAALWGYTF
>TRBV5-8|few|-|TRBJ1-1
TGTGCCAGCAGCCGTGAGGGACGGCTGAACACTGAAGCTTTCTTT
CASSREGRLNTEAFF
>TRBV20-1|-|TRBD2|TRBJ2-1
TGCAGTGCTAGAGGGCTAGCGGGGAGGGGTTCCTACAATGAGCAGTTCTTC
CSARGLAGRGSYNEQFF
>TRBV29-1|few|-|TRBJ1-3
TGCAGCGTTGAAGTCGGGGGGCTAGGAAACACCATATATTTT
CSVEVGGLGNTIYF
>TRBV30|-|-|TRBJ1-6
TGTGCCTGGAGTCCTCACGGGGCGGGTATGGAACCCCTCCACTTT
CAWSPHGAGMEPLHF
>TRBV7-6|-|TRBD1|TRBJ1-5
TGTGCCAGCAGCTTAGGTATGGGGACAGGGCTCGGACAGCCCCAGCATTTT
CASSLGMGTGLGQPQHF